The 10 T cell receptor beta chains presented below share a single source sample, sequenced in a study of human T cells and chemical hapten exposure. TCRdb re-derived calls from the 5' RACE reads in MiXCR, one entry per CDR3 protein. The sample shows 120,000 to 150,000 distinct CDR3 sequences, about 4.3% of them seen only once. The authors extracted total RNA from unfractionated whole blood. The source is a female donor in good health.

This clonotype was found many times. The CDR3 sequence: CASSQRKLNTDTQYF. The CDR3 nucleotides are TGTGCCAGCAGCCAACGGAAGTTGAACACAGATACGCAGTATTTT. This sequence joins TRBV14 and TRBJ2-3; D not resolved. Trimming cost V 2 bases and J 2 bases, with 11 bases left between them. This CDR3 is built from 15 residues. The germline V gene has CDR1 SGHDN and CDR2 FVKESK.

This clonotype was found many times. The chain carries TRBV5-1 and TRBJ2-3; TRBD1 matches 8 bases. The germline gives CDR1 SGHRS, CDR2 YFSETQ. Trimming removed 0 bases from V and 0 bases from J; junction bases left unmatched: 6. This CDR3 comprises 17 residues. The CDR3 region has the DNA TGCGCCAGCAGCTTGGCCCGGACAGGGACTAGCACAGATACGCAGTATTTT. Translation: CASSLARTGTSTDTQYF. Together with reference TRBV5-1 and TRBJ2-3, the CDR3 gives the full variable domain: KAGVTQTPRYLIKTRGQQVTLSCSPISGHRSVSWYQQTPGQGLQFLFEYFSETQRNKGNFPGRFSGRQFSNSRSEMNVSTLELGDSALYLCASSLARTGTSTDTQYFGPGTRLTVL.

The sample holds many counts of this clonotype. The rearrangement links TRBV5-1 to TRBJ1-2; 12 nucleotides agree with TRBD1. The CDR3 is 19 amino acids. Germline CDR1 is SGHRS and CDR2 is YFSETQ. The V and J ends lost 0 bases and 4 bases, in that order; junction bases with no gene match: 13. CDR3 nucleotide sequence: TGCGCCAGCAGCTTGGGAATACCGGGACAGGGGGCAGGAACCTATGGCTACACCTTC. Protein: CASSLGIPGQGAGTYGYTF.

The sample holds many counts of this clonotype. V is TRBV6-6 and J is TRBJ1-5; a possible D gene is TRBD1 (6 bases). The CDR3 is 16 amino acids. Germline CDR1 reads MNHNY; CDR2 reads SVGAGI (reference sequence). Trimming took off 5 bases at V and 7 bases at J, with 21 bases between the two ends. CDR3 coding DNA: TGTGCCAGCAGTGCCTTGAGGGGGAGAGGAGAGCAGCCCCAGCATTTT. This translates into CASSALRGRGEQPQHF.

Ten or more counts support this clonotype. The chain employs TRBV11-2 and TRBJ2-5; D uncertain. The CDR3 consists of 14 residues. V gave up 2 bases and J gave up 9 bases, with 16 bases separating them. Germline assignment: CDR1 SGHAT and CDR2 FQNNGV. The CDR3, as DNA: TGTGCCAGCAGCTTATTGGTTATCGATAGGGCCCAGTACTTC. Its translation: CASSLLVIDRAQYF.

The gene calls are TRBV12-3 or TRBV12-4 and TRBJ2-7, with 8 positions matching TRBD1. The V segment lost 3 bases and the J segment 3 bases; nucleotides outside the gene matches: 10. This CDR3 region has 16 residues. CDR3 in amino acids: CASSFAGGGEIYEQYF. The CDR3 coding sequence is TGTGCCAGCAGTTTCGCAGGGGGCGGGGAAATCTACGAGCAGTACTTC.

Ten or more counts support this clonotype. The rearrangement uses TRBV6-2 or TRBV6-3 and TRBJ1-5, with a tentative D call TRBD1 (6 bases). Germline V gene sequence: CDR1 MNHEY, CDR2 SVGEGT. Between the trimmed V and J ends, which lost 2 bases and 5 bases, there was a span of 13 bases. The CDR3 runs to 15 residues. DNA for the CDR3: TGTGCCAGCAGTTACGGCAGGGGAGGACATCAGCCCCAGCATTTT. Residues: CASSYGRGGHQPQHF.

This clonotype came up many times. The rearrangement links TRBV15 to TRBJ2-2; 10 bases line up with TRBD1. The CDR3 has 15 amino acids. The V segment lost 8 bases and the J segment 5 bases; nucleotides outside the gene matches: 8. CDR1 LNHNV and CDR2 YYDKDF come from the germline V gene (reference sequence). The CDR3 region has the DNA TGTGCCACCGGAGCCGGGACAGGGGAAACCGGGGAGCTGTTTTTT. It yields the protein CATGAGTGETGELFF. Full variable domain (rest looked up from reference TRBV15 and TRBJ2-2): DAMVIQNPRYQVTQFGKPVTLSCSQTLNHNVMYWYQQKSSQAPKLLFHYYDKDFNNEADTPDNFQSRRPNTSFCFLDIRSPGLGDTAMYLCATGAGTGETGELFFGEGSRLTVL.

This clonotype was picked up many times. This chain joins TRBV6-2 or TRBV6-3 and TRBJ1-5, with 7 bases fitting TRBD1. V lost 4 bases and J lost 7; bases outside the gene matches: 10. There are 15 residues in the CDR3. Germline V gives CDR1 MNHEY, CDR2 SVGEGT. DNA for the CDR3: TGTGCCAGCAGTTCCTACGGGACAGACAACCAGCCCCAGCATTTT. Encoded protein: CASSSYGTDNQPQHF.

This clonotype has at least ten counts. CDR3 sequence: CSVRQGGNSNQPQHF. In DNA, the CDR3 is TGCAGCGTTCGCCAGGGAGGCAATAGCAATCAGCCCCAGCATTTT. V and J are TRBV29-1 and TRBJ1-5; TRBD1 is a possible D gene (5 bases). Deletions cut 5 bases from V and 0 bases from J, with 14 bases between. The CDR3 runs 15 residues. Germline CDR1 SQVTM, CDR2 ANQGSEA. The variable domain in full, with the rest retrieved from reference TRBV29-1 and TRBJ1-5, is SAVISQKPSRDICQRGTSLTIQCQVDSQVTMMFWYRQQPGQSLTLIATANQGSEATYESGFVIDKFPISRPNLTFSTLTVSNMSPEDSSIYLCSVRQGGNSNQPQHFGDGTRLSIL.